The TCR beta chain under discussion was sequenced for a study of blood T cell repertoires in COVID-19. At the level of the study: Specimens from acute and convalescent COVID-19 originated in the United States, Italy and Spain.

This clone was recorded only once. Germline loops: CDR1 SQVTM, CDR2 ANQGSEA. The length of the CDR3 is 14 residues. V lost 6 bases to trimming and J lost 0 bases, with 11 bases between them. Clones were read by immunoSEQ multiplex PCR, and TCRdb kept only the in-frame ones, dropping some. The sample contains some 300,000 clones, roughly 91% of which appear only once. In terms of age and location, participants ranged from roughly 18 to 90 years and lived in about 25 US areas. Clinical history as reported by participants underpinned cohort assignment. Sequenced input: PBMCs or T cells enriched from blood (not recorded which). The receptor comes from a woman aged 50 to 60 who had been exposed to COVID-19. V and J are TRBV29-1 and TRBJ2-2; D perhaps matches TRBD1 (5 bases). The CDR3 DNA follows: TGCAGCGTACAACAGGACCCGAACACCGGGGAGCTGTTTTTT. Translating gives CSVQQDPNTGELFF.